In its sample, the clone carrying this TCR beta chain was seen once. V trimming: 7 bases; J trimming: 9 bases; junction bases outside the gene matches: 1. The CDR3 contains 11 residues. Germline V lookup: CDR1 LNHDA, CDR2 SQIVND (reference sequence). This specimen comes from a study of OX40 agonist ivuxolimab in advanced cancers. Method: immunoSEQ multiplex PCR; TCRdb's copy keeps in-frame clones and lacks some. The data show approximately 57,000 clones, over 75% seen once. This TCR derives from an adult with an advanced solid tumor such as melanoma, head and neck, liver or kidney cancer. The chain uses TRBV19 and TRBJ2-2, with 8 positions matching TRBD1. The material sequenced was CD4+ or CD8+ T cells sorted from blood, taken in a trial of the OX40 agonist ivuxolimab. CDR3 protein: CASTGGRELFF. The CDR3 region has the DNA TGTGCCAGTACAGGGGGCCGGGAGCTGTTTTTT.